These 30 T cell receptor beta chains originate from one sample sequenced in a study of cytomegalovirus exposure and HLA in healthy donors. The primer mix had 60 Vbeta and 13 Jbeta primers. Profiled with immunoSEQ multiplex PCR; TCRdb holds only in-frame clones, not every one. The repertoire has 110,000 or so clones, about 79% of them found once; the top ten carry 2.5%. Sequencing was performed on PBMCs. The origin of the receptors is a woman between 18 and 30 years old in good health and CMV-seronegative.

The J gene is TRBJ2-3, the V gene TRBV4-2; 12 bases are shared with TRBD2. Germline loops: CDR1 LGHNA, CDR2 YNFKEQ. With 4 bases clipped from V and 7 bases from J, the junction kept 15 bases outside the gene matches. The CDR3 loop spans 18 amino acids. This chain's CDR3 is CASSPAGTSGPQGNTQYF. For the CDR3, the DNA is TGTGCCAGCAGCCCTGCCGGGACTAGCGGGCCCCAGGGAAATACGCAGTATTTT.

The chain is built from TRBV7-2 and TRBJ2-5; unclear D gene. The germline V gene encodes CDR1 SGHTA and CDR2 FQGNSA. This CDR3 region has 11 residues. V lost 5 bases to trimming and J lost 9 bases, with 10 bases between them. The CDR3 region has the DNA TGTGCCAGCAGCGCCGCGCCTGCCCAGTACTTC. This sequence encodes CASSAAPAQYF.

In this sample, this clone turned up once. The rearrangement joins TRBV2 to TRBJ1-1; TRBD1 is a possible D gene (6 bases). V dropped 1 base and J dropped 7 bases, with 16 bases sitting between them. CDR1 SNHLY and CDR2 FYNNEI come from the germline V gene. This CDR3 has 15 amino acids. CDR3 sequence reads: CASSEGETGTVEAFF. The CDR3 DNA sequence: TGTGCCAGCAGTGAAGGAGAGACAGGAACCGTTGAAGCTTTCTTT.

The V gene is TRBV27, the J gene TRBJ2-4, with a tentative D call TRBD1 (5 bases). The CDR3 is 13 residues long. Germline assignment: CDR1 MNHEY and CDR2 SMNVEV (reference sequence). The V end was cut by 5 bases, the J end by 5 bases, with 10 bases between. The CDR3 here is CASSQGIQNIQYF. In DNA form, the CDR3 reads TGTGCCAGCAGTCAGGGAATCCAAAACATTCAGTACTTC.

V gene TRBV5-1 combines with J gene TRBJ1-2; 8 nucleotides match TRBD1. Germline V CDR1 and CDR2: SGHRS, YFSETQ. CDR3 length: 12 amino acids. J lost 8 bases, V lost 6 bases, and 6 bases had no gene match. CDR3 region: CASKEGDRGYTF. Here the CDR3 DNA reads TGCGCCAGCAAAGAAGGGGACAGGGGCTACACCTTC.

The V gene is TRBV7-2, the J gene TRBJ1-4, with D maybe TRBD1 (6 bases). CDR3 size: 16 residues. In germline, CDR1 is SGHTA, CDR2 FQGNSA. Trimming shortened V by 5 bases and J by 0 bases, and 13 bases separated the two germline ends. CDR3: CASSRYRAATNEKLFF. The CDR3 nucleotides read TGTGCCAGCAGCCGTTACAGGGCGGCAACTAATGAAAAACTGTTTTTT.

The rearrangement links TRBV4-3 to TRBJ2-2; 9 bases agree with TRBD1. The V segment lost 3 bases and the J segment 4 bases; nucleotides outside the gene matches: 9. The CDR3 is made up of 17 amino acids. Germline V gives CDR1 LGHNA, CDR2 YSLEER. As DNA, the CDR3 is TGCGCCAGCAGCCAGGGACAGGGAAGGGCGGGCACCGGGGAGCTGTTTTTT. Amino acids: CASSQGQGRAGTGELFF.

The V call is TRBV30, the J call TRBJ2-1; weak D call: TRBD2 (5 bases). In germline, CDR1 is GTSNPN, CDR2 SVGIG (reference sequence). CDR3 length equals 14 residues. Trimming removed 0 bases from V and 9 bases from J, with 15 bases in between. The DNA for the CDR3 is TGTGCCTGGAGTGTACTTAGGGAAGGGAGTGAGCAGTTCTTC. Its protein is CAWSVLREGSEQFF.

This clone was seen only a few times. The rearrangement links TRBV6-6 to TRBJ2-3; D gene unclear. The V end was cut by 5 bases, the J end by 3 bases, with 3 bases between. Germline V CDR1 and CDR2: MNHNY, SVGAGI (reference sequence). The CDR3 extends over 11 amino acids. The CDR3 DNA sequence: TGTGCCAGCAGTCGGACAGATACGCAGTATTTT. It is translated as CASSRTDTQYF.

V is TRBV27 and J is TRBJ2-2, with 8 bases that match TRBD2. J gave up 4 bases and V 10 bases, and 8 bases lay outside the gene matches. This CDR3 contains 14 residues. The V gene's germline CDR1 is MNHEY and CDR2 SMNVEV (reference sequence). In DNA form, the CDR3 reads TGTGCCACCCAATCCGGGACTAGCACCGGGGAGCTGTTTTTT. This sequence encodes CATQSGTSTGELFF.

The rearrangement links TRBV15 to TRBJ2-5, with D possibly being TRBD2 (6 bases). The CDR3 totals 18 residues. Germline-derived CDR1 and CDR2 are LNHNV and YYDKDF (reference sequence). Trimming removed 4 bases at V and 4 bases at J, with 25 bases between. CDR3 residues: CATSIPLGRTEQGETQYF. In DNA form, the CDR3 reads TGTGCCACCAGCATCCCTTTGGGGAGGACCGAGCAAGGAGAGACCCAGTACTTC.

This clone turned up a few times. The rearrangement links TRBV30 to TRBJ2-2; D is unresolved. Looked up from germline, CDR1 is GTSNPN and CDR2 is SVGIG (reference sequence). Trimming removed 2 bases from V and 6 bases from J, with 7 bases in between. The length of the CDR3 is 12 residues. The CDR3 region is CAWSNLPGELFF. The CDR3 DNA reads TGTGCCTGGAGTAACTTGCCCGGGGAGCTGTTTTTT. Full variable domain (missing parts from reference TRBV30 and TRBJ2-2): SQTIHQWPATLVQPVGSPLSLECTVEGTSNPNLYWYRQAAGRGLQLLFYSVGIGQISSEVPQNLSASRPQDRQFILSSKKLLLSDSGFYLCAWSNLPGELFFGEGSRLTVL.

The rearrangement links TRBV14 to TRBJ2-1; 8 nucleotides agree with TRBD2. Trimming removed 0 bases from V and 8 bases from J; junction bases left unmatched: 9. The CDR3 is 16 residues long. Germline assignment: CDR1 SGHDN and CDR2 FVKESK. This CDR3 is CASSQDGASGPHEQFF. The DNA for the CDR3 is TGTGCCAGCAGCCAAGATGGGGCTAGCGGGCCTCATGAGCAGTTCTTC.

The J gene is TRBJ1-4, the V gene TRBV13; TRBD1 matches at 7 bases. The CDR3 is 15 amino acids. The V gene's germline CDR1 is PRHDT and CDR2 FYEKMQ (reference sequence). V lost 4 bases and J lost 6; bases outside the gene matches: 8. The CDR3 is CASSSSRDSHEKLFF. CDR3 nucleotide sequence: TGTGCCAGCAGCTCGAGCCGGGACAGTCATGAAAAACTGTTTTTT.

This chain links TRBV4-3 with TRBJ2-1, with 9 bases identical to TRBD2. Germline V gives CDR1 LGHNA, CDR2 YSLEER. Unmatched junction bases numbered 14, after V lost 0 bases and J lost 5 bases. The CDR3 runs to 19 residues. The CDR3 DNA reads as TGCGCCAGCAGCCAAGATCTTAGTAGCGTCCAGCGGGGGGACAATGAGCAGTTCTTC. As protein: CASSQDLSSVQRGDNEQFF.

J is TRBJ1-3 and V is TRBV7-2, with no clear D. Germline values: CDR1 SGHTA, CDR2 FQGNSA. V gave up 1 base and J gave up 7 bases, with 8 bases separating them. The CDR3 is 13 amino acids. CDR3: CASSLDHWNTIYF. The CDR3 DNA sequence: TGTGCCAGCAGCTTAGACCACTGGAACACCATATATTTT.

This clone has just a few counts. This chain links TRBV19 with TRBJ1-1; D may be TRBD1 (6 bases). V lost 3 bases to trimming and J lost 4 bases, with 21 bases between them. CDR3 length equals 17 residues. Germline V gene data show CDR1 as LNHDA and CDR2 as SQIVND (reference sequence). CDR3 region: CASSMARGGGLGTEAFF. The CDR3 DNA reads as TGTGCCAGTAGTATGGCCCGAGGGGGAGGGTTGGGCACTGAAGCTTTCTTT.

The chain links TRBV5-1 to TRBJ1-3, with 7 bases matching TRBD1. This CDR3 has 14 amino acids. Per germline, CDR1 SGHRS and CDR2 YFSETQ. V was pared by 3 bases and J by 4 bases, with 4 bases of the junction left unmatched. The CDR3 here is CASSSDREGNTIYF. The CDR3 region has the DNA TGCGCCAGCAGCTCCGACAGGGAAGGAAACACCATATATTTT.

This clone has a handful of counts. The CDR3 is CASSLGSSNTEAFF. For the CDR3, the DNA is TGTGCCAGCAGCTTAGGCAGTTCAAACACTGAAGCTTTCTTT. The genes are TRBV7-9 and TRBJ1-1; D gene ambiguous. The CDR3 consists of 14 residues. CDR1 is SEHNR, CDR2 FQNEAQ, per germline (reference sequence). Trimming pared 1 base from V and 2 bases from J, leaving 8 bases between.

Here the CDR3 DNA reads TGTGCCAGCAGCTCAAGGGACAGGGGGGACTATGGCTACACCTTC. It translates to CASSSRDRGDYGYTF. The V call is TRBV7-2, the J call TRBJ1-2; TRBD1 matches at 11 bases. The germline gives CDR1 SGHTA, CDR2 FQGNSA. With 4 bases clipped from V and 3 bases from J, the junction kept 4 bases outside the gene matches. CDR3 length: 15 amino acids.

V gene TRBV9 combines with J gene TRBJ2-3, with 14 nucleotides matching TRBD2. The CDR3 consists of 17 residues. The ends lost 4 bases at V and 4 bases at J; junction bases unmatched: 8. Germline CDR1 SGDLS, CDR2 YYNGEE. CDR3 loop: CASSIPMTSGRADTQYF. The CDR3 DNA reads TGTGCCAGCAGCATCCCAATGACTAGCGGGAGGGCAGATACGCAGTATTTT.

In this sample, this clone turned up a few times. The chain is built from TRBV4-1 and TRBJ1-4; 9 bases are a match to TRBD1. The germline gives CDR1 MGHRA, CDR2 YSYEKL. The CDR3 has 16 residues. Losses at the gene ends were 4 bases for V and 7 bases for J; bases not matched to a gene: 10. CDR3 region: CASSPVYTGGFEKLFF. Here the CDR3 DNA reads TGCGCCAGCAGCCCCGTGTATACAGGGGGCTTTGAAAAACTGTTTTTT.

The chain links TRBV7-9 to TRBJ2-7; D call uncertain. The V gene lost 2 bases and the J gene lost 2 bases, with 10 bases spanning the gap. The germline CDR1 and CDR2 sequences are SEHNR and FQNEAQ (reference sequence). CDR3 length: 14 amino acids. CDR3 loop: CASSLLPGPYEQYF. The CDR3 DNA reads TGTGCCAGCAGCTTATTACCAGGCCCCTACGAGCAGTACTTC.

This chain joins TRBV19 and TRBJ1-3, with 9 bases identical to TRBD1. Germline V gene lookup returns CDR1 LNHDA and CDR2 SQIVND (reference sequence). There are 17 residues in the CDR3. The V segment lost 5 bases and the J segment 0 bases; nucleotides outside the gene matches: 8. CDR3 in DNA: TGTGCCAGTAGTCCAACAGGGGGCCCCTACTCTGGAAACACCATATATTTT. Its protein is CASSPTGGPYSGNTIYF. Drawing the rest from reference TRBV19 and TRBJ1-3, the complete variable domain is DGGITQSPKYLFRKEGQNVTLSCEQNLNHDAMYWYRQDPGQGLRLIYYSQIVNDFQKGDIAEGYSVSREKKESFPLTVTSAQKNPTAFYLCASSPTGGPYSGNTIYFGEGSWLTVV.

The chain links TRBV27 to TRBJ1-3; a weak D match, TRBD1 (5 bases). The V gene lost 1 base and the J gene lost 2 bases, with 18 bases spanning the gap. The CDR3 is 18 amino acids. Germline values: CDR1 MNHEY, CDR2 SMNVEV (reference sequence). CDR3: CASSLWVPRGPPGNTIYF. In DNA form, the CDR3 reads TGTGCCAGCAGTTTATGGGTCCCAAGGGGTCCGCCTGGAAACACCATATATTTT.

J is TRBJ1-5 and V is TRBV18, with D perhaps matching TRBD1 (6 bases). Germline values: CDR1 KGHSH, CDR2 LQKENI. This CDR3 contains 15 residues. V was cut by 5 bases and J by 2 bases, with 13 bases left in between. This CDR3 reads CASSDAGVGNQPQHF. The CDR3 region has the DNA TGTGCCAGCTCAGATGCAGGGGTTGGCAATCAGCCCCAGCATTTT.

Note on this clone: The sample contains more than one DNA sequence encoding this CDR3. This chain uses TRBV13 with TRBJ1-1; D perhaps matches TRBD1 (5 bases). Trimming took 4 bases from V and 0 from J, leaving 18 bases between them. The CDR3 length is 17 residues. CDR1 and CDR2 from the germline V gene are PRHDT and FYEKMQ (reference sequence). DNA for the CDR3: TGTGCCAGCAGCTCCCCGGGACTAGTTTCTCTGAACACTGAAGCTTTCTTT. This translates into CASSSPGLVSLNTEAFF. Combining the CDR3 with reference TRBV13 and TRBJ1-1 gives the whole variable domain AAGVIQSPRHLIKEKRETATLKCYPIPRHDTVYWYQQGPGQDPQFLISFYEKMQSDKGSIPDRFSAQQFSDYHSELNMSSLELGDSALYFCASSSPGLVSLNTEAFFGQGTRLTVV.

J is TRBJ2-6 and V is TRBV5-1; D might be TRBD1 (6 bases). The CDR3 spans 16 residues. The V gene lost 4 bases and the J gene lost 3 bases, with 14 bases spanning the gap. The germline gives CDR1 SGHRS, CDR2 YFSETQ. The CDR3 nucleotides read TGCGCCAGCAGCCTCGAAGGGGGAGATGGGGCCAACGTCCTGACTTTC. This translates into CASSLEGGDGANVLTF.

The chain combines TRBV4-1 with TRBJ2-1; weak D call: TRBD2 (6 bases). CDR1 and CDR2 from the germline V gene are MGHRA and YSYEKL. Trimming took off 0 bases at V and 8 bases at J, with 20 bases between the two ends. This CDR3 comprises 17 residues. CDR3 bases: TGCGCCAGCAGCCAAGATCTGACGGGAGTCTATTACGATGAGCAGTTCTTC. Its translation is CASSQDLTGVYYDEQFF.

This clone was found once. The chain links TRBV7-2 to TRBJ2-7; 7 bases match TRBD1. Germline assignment: CDR1 SGHTA and CDR2 FQGNSA. This CDR3 is 14 amino acids long. V was pared by 2 bases and J by 3 bases, with 4 bases of the junction left unmatched. The DNA of the CDR3 is TGTGCCAGCAGCTTATACGGACAGGTCTACGAGCAGTACTTC. Translating gives CASSLYGQVYEQYF.